What follows are 10 T cell receptor beta chains derived from one specimen sequenced in a study of blood T cell repertoires in COVID-19. Using immunoSEQ multiplex PCR, the repertoire was profiled, and TCRdb retains in-frame clones only, with some absent. This sample has around 87,000 clones, with roughly 85% found just once. The sample comprised peripheral blood. Receptor source: a human donor in a cohort sampled during active COVID-19.

Only one count was recorded for this clone. Germline is not matched at one junction end, which may reflect a read error. The chain has TRBV5-1 and TRBJ2-3, with 9 positions matching TRBD2. The CDR3 consists of 17 residues. Germline-derived CDR1 and CDR2 are SGHRS and YFSETQ. The DNA of the CDR3 is TGCGCCAGCAGTTTGGGCAAGACTAGCGGTACCACAGATACGCAGTATTTT. It specifies CASSLGKTSGTTDTQYF.

The chain joins TRBV5-1 to TRBJ2-7; 7 bases line up with TRBD1. This CDR3 has 13 amino acids. Unmatched junction bases numbered 10, after V lost 7 bases and J lost 6 bases. CDR1 is SGHRS, CDR2 YFSETQ, per germline. CDR3 bases: TGCGCCAGCTCTCTTCGGGACAGCCTCGAGCAGTACTTC. Residues: CASSLRDSLEQYF.

The chain combines TRBV19 with TRBJ1-2; 7 bases line up with TRBD1. The CDR3 length is 13 residues. Trimming removed 9 bases from V and 5 bases from J; junction bases left unmatched: 9. Per germline, CDR1 LNHDA and CDR2 SQIVND (reference sequence). CDR3 sequence reads: CASRQGGSYGYTF. As DNA, the CDR3 is TGTGCCAGCCGCCAGGGGGGAAGTTATGGCTACACCTTC.

J is TRBJ1-1 and V is TRBV19; 11 nucleotides align to TRBD1. The germline V gene encodes CDR1 LNHDA and CDR2 SQIVND (reference sequence). The CDR3 runs to 14 residues. The V segment lost 1 base and the J segment 5 bases; nucleotides outside the gene matches: 0. The CDR3, as DNA: TGTGCCAGTAGTATAGGGGACAGGGGGACTGAAGCTTTCTTT. Translation gives CASSIGDRGTEAFF.

CDR3 sequence: CASSDGSENTGELFF. The CDR3 nucleotides read TGTGCCAGCAGTGACGGTAGCGAGAACACCGGGGAGCTGTTTTTT. J is TRBJ2-2 and V is TRBV6-1, with a tentative D call TRBD2 (5 bases). V lost 3 bases and J 1 base, leaving 9 bases between the germline ends. CDR3 length: 15 amino acids. Germline V lookup: CDR1 MNHNS, CDR2 SASEGT.

This clone turned up a few times. The chain joins TRBV7-8 to TRBJ1-1; D call uncertain. CDR3 length equals 14 residues. The V end lost 6 bases, the J end lost 6 bases, and 17 bases lay between the germline ends. CDR1 is SGHVS, CDR2 FQNEAQ, per germline. The CDR3 loop reads CASSSTPGFPEAFF. In DNA form, the CDR3 reads TGTGCCAGCAGTAGCACCCCGGGGTTCCCTGAAGCTTTCTTT.

This chain joins TRBV2 and TRBJ2-3; 10 bases agree with TRBD2. J lost 2 bases, V lost 6 bases, and 5 bases had no gene match. The germline V gene has CDR1 SNHLY and CDR2 FYNNEI. The CDR3 extends over 15 amino acids. The CDR3 DNA sequence: TGTGCCAGCAGGGACGGACTAGCGGTCACAGATACGCAGTATTTT. This sequence encodes CASRDGLAVTDTQYF. Variable domain in full (rest from reference TRBV2 and TRBJ2-3): EPEVTQTPSHQVTQMGQEVILRCVPISNHLYFYWYRQILGQKVEFLVSFYNNEISEKSEIFDDQFSVERPDGSNFTLKIRSTKLEDSAMYFCASRDGLAVTDTQYFGPGTRLTVL.

The chain has TRBV27 and TRBJ2-4; TRBD1 aligns across 11 bases. In germline, CDR1 is MNHEY, CDR2 SMNVEV (reference sequence). The CDR3 has 19 amino acids. After removal of 8 bases from V and 7 bases from J, the junction contained 22 bases not matched to a gene. CDR3 loop: CASLIRDRGTIDPPNIQYF. The CDR3 DNA sequence: TGTGCCAGCCTTATCCGGGACAGGGGGACTATTGATCCTCCGAACATTCAGTACTTC.

This clone appeared a single time. The chain uses TRBV25-1 and TRBJ2-3; 9 bases fit TRBD2. The V segment lost 5 bases and the J segment 4 bases; nucleotides outside the gene matches: 13. This CDR3 has 17 amino acids. The germline V gene has CDR1 MGHDK and CDR2 SYGVNS. DNA for the CDR3: TGTGCCAGCAGTTCTCGACGGGGCGGGAGGGCCGCAGATACGCAGTATTTT. It translates to CASSSRRGGRAADTQYF.

This clone was picked up one time. J is TRBJ2-1 and V is TRBV5-1; TRBD2 matches at 10 bases. This CDR3 has 16 amino acids. Germline assignment: CDR1 SGHRS and CDR2 YFSETQ. The trim removed 2 bases at V and 6 bases at J, leaving 8 bases unmatched. The CDR3, as DNA: TGCGCCAGCAGCTTTGGAGCGGGGGGGCCGGTCAATGAGCAGTTCTTC. Its translation: CASSFGAGGPVNEQFF. Drawing the rest from reference TRBV5-1 and TRBJ2-1, the complete variable domain is KAGVTQTPRYLIKTRGQQVTLSCSPISGHRSVSWYQQTPGQGLQFLFEYFSETQRNKGNFPGRFSGRQFSNSRSEMNVSTLELGDSALYLCASSFGAGGPVNEQFFGPGTRLTVL.